These 18 T cell receptor beta chains were sequenced from one sample in a study of CXCR3-negative and CXCR3-positive naive CD8 T cells. Study results and caveats: In CXCR3-positive naive cells, the TRB CDR3s were more hydrophobic than in CXCR3-negative naive cells.

No antigen has been assigned to these receptors. Each TRB cDNA library was prepared by 5' RACE (with UMI labels). TCRdb reprocessed the 5' RACE reads; each CDR3 protein has one entry and no DNA is given. This sample's table reports 150,000 to 180,000 distinct CDR3 sequences. Sequenced: naive CXCR3+ CD8+ T cells from blood. The subset denotes: CD45RO-CCR7+CD27+CD95- naive CD8+ T cells expressing CXCR3 (TNR3+). These TCRs come from a human donor in good health. Some clones in this sample may be carry-over from other donors' samples.

This chain links TRBV5-1 with TRBJ1-5. Germline V gene data show CDR1 as SGHRS and CDR2 as YFSETQ. The CDR3 contains 15 residues. This chain's CDR3 is CASSLAGGLNQPQHF.

The chain has TRBV5-1 and TRBJ2-7; the TRBD2 assignment by TCRdb is unverifiable without DNA. The CDR3 sequence is 15 residues long. Looked up from germline, CDR1 is SGHRS and CDR2 is YFSETQ. The CDR3 loop is CASSHDLAQSYEQYF.

The rearrangement uses TRBV19 and TRBJ2-7; TCRdb returns TRBD1, unconfirmable since there is no DNA. The CDR3 runs 13 residues. Germline V gene sequence: CDR1 LNHDA, CDR2 SQIVND (reference sequence). This CDR3 is CASSWDIRGEQYF.

This rearrangement joins TRBV4-1 to TRBJ1-5; with no DNA, the TCRdb D assignment of TRBD1 cannot be verified. Germline V gene lookup returns CDR1 MGHRA and CDR2 YSYEKL. The CDR3 length is 14 residues. CDR3 protein: CASSQDPGGQPQHF.

The chain uses TRBV10-3 and TRBJ2-1. CDR3 length: 12 residues. Germline assignment: CDR1 ENHRY and CDR2 SYGVKD. The CDR3 protein is CAISESRNEQFF.

The chain carries TRBV29-1 and TRBJ1-2; there is no DNA to check the TCRdb D call of TRBD1. Looked up from germline, CDR1 is SQVTM and CDR2 is ANQGSEA. This CDR3 contains 12 residues. The CDR3 region is CSGQTGAEGYTF.

The chain carries TRBV28 and TRBJ2-3; the TRBD1 assignment by TCRdb is unverifiable without DNA. Germline CDR1 MDHEN, CDR2 SYDVKM. This CDR3 has 14 residues. This chain's CDR3 is CASSGSQFTDTQYF.

The chain has TRBV29-1 and TRBJ2-1. The CDR3 is made up of 13 amino acids. CDR1 and CDR2 (germline): SQVTM, ANQGSEA. The CDR3 region is CSVAGGAHNEQFF.

The chain carries TRBV6-5 and TRBJ2-7. The CDR3 spans 13 residues. CDR1 is MNHEY, CDR2 SVGAGI, per germline. The CDR3 reads CAISSGRADEQYF.

The V call is TRBV4-2, the J call TRBJ1-2. From germline, CDR1 is LGHNA and CDR2 YNFKEQ. The CDR3 is made up of 13 amino acids. Here the CDR3 reads CASSQDLWNGYTF.

The chain is built from TRBV5-1 and TRBJ1-2; with no DNA, the TCRdb D assignment of TRBD1 cannot be verified. CDR1 SGHRS and CDR2 YFSETQ come from the germline V gene. This CDR3 spans 16 amino acids. This chain's CDR3 is CASSLTGGAIAYGYTF. Complete variable domain (other parts from reference TRBV5-1 and TRBJ1-2): KAGVTQTPRYLIKTRGQQVTLSCSPISGHRSVSWYQQTPGQGLQFLFEYFSETQRNKGNFPGRFSGRQFSNSRSEMNVSTLELGDSALYLCASSLTGGAIAYGYTFGSGTRLTVV.

The chain joins TRBV29-1 to TRBJ2-7; TCRdb selects TRBD1, and the lack of DNA leaves this call unchecked. CDR3 length: 14 residues. CDR1 and CDR2 from the germline V gene are SQVTM and ANQGSEA. The CDR3 here is CSASSTGGSGEQYF.

The V and J genes are TRBV13 and TRBJ2-1; TCRdb proposes TRBD1, but this gene call is untestable without DNA. CDR3 length: 15 residues. In germline, CDR1 is PRHDT, CDR2 FYEKMQ (reference sequence). This CDR3 reads CASSRRTGLRNEQFF.

This chain connects TRBV20-1 to TRBJ2-1; TCRdb selects TRBD2, and the lack of DNA leaves this call unchecked. The CDR3 is made up of 19 amino acids. Germline CDR1 reads DFQATT; CDR2 reads SNEGSKA (reference sequence). This CDR3 reads CSASSFGTGLAGSYNEQFF.

V usage is TRBV5-1 and J usage is TRBJ2-2; TCRdb outputs TRBD2, but without DNA this stays unchecked. Germline-derived CDR1 and CDR2 are SGHRS and YFSETQ. The CDR3 is made up of 16 amino acids. The CDR3 sequence is CASSLALAGPTGELFF.

V is TRBV5-1 and J is TRBJ2-5; TCRdb selects TRBD1, and the lack of DNA leaves this call unchecked. The length of the CDR3 is 15 residues. Looked up from germline, CDR1 is SGHRS and CDR2 is YFSETQ. Here the CDR3 reads CASSSDPWPAETQYF.

The V gene is TRBV20-1, the J gene TRBJ2-7; the TCRdb D gene call, TRBD2, has no DNA to confirm it. This CDR3 spans 14 amino acids. Germline V CDR1 and CDR2: DFQATT, SNEGSKA (reference sequence). CDR3 region: CSASNDGLTYEQYF.

V gene TRBV7-2 combines with J gene TRBJ1-6. Per the germline V gene, CDR1 is SGHTA and CDR2 is FQGNSA. The CDR3 extends over 17 amino acids. CDR3: CASSLDPLSSYNSPLHF.